This T cell receptor (beta chain) was observed in a study of technical replicates of blood from a handful of donors. Assay used: immunoSEQ multiplex PCR; TCRdb lists only in-frame clones, some missing. The sample gives just over 95,000 clones, approximately 94% of which show up once; 0.23% is in the top ten. The sequence was collected from a human donor in good health. Source material: T cells isolated from PBMCs.

In DNA form, the CDR3 reads TGTGCCAACCGAGACAGGGAGTTCTATGGCTACACCTTC. Protein: CANRDREFYGYTF. The chain employs TRBV2 and TRBJ1-2, with 7 positions matching TRBD1. Germline lookup yields CDR1 SNHLY and CDR2 FYNNEI. There are 13 residues in the CDR3. V trimming: 10 bases; J trimming: 4 bases; junction bases outside the gene matches: 9.